Shown below are 29 T cell receptor beta chains from a single sample sequenced in a study of T cells after yellow fever vaccination. Via MiXCR, TCRdb re-called the 5' RACE reads, giving one row per CDR3 protein. The top ten hold just over 35% of the sample, which has 68,000 or so distinct CDR3 sequences, roughly 7.4% seen once. The sample in question was CD8+ T cells sorted from PBMCs, obtained 15 days after the yellow fever booster vaccination. The receptors shown here come from a man younger than 40 who received the YFV17D yellow fever vaccine.

In this sample, this clonotype turned up many times. The genes are TRBV12-3 or TRBV12-4 and TRBJ2-3; 7 bases line up with TRBD2. V was clipped by 3 bases and J by 4 bases; unmatched bases: 7. CDR3 length: 15 amino acids. The CDR3 DNA sequence: TGTGCCAGCAGTTTTGGGGGGGAAGTGGCAGATACGCAGTATTTT. Protein sequence: CASSFGGEVADTQYF.

This clonotype came up many times. The chain has TRBV20-1 and TRBJ2-5, with 10 bases lining up with TRBD1. CDR3 length: 15 residues. With 3 bases clipped from V and 2 bases from J, the junction kept 6 bases outside the gene matches. Germline CDR1 and CDR2: DFQATT and SNEGSKA (reference sequence). CDR3 sequence reads: CSASAGTGEQETQYF. CDR3 DNA sequence: TGCAGTGCTAGCGCAGGGACAGGGGAACAAGAGACCCAGTACTTC.

This clonotype appeared many times. V and J are TRBV7-2 and TRBJ2-7; tentatively, D is TRBD2 (6 bases). The CDR3 is 15 residues long. Germline V CDR1 and CDR2: SGHTA, FQGNSA. Trimming left V 0 bases short and J 4 bases short, with 13 bases between. Here the CDR3 reads CASSLAPGLGYEQYF. The CDR3 bases are TGTGCCAGCAGCTTAGCGCCGGGACTGGGATACGAGCAGTACTTC.

Here the CDR3 reads CASSGRGAPDTQYF. CDR3 nucleotides: TGCGCCAGCAGCGGTCGGGGGGCCCCAGATACGCAGTATTTT. The chain combines TRBV5-1 with TRBJ2-3; tentatively, D is TRBD2 (7 bases). Trimming took off 4 bases at V and 4 bases at J, with 13 bases between the two ends. The CDR3 consists of 14 residues. Germline CDR1 reads SGHRS; CDR2 reads YFSETQ.

Ten or more counts support this clonotype. The chain carries TRBV9 and TRBJ2-3; 14 bases agree with TRBD2. The J segment lost 1 base and the V segment lost 4 bases, leaving 5 bases of the junction unmatched. CDR1 and CDR2 from the germline V gene are SGDLS and YYNGEE. The CDR3 has 17 residues. The CDR3 here is CASSLGLAGGGTDTQYF. CDR3 bases: TGTGCCAGCAGCCTAGGACTAGCGGGAGGTGGCACAGATACGCAGTATTTT.

This clonotype was counted many times. CDR3 region: CASSYLGEASNEQFF. The CDR3 nucleotides are TGTGCCAGCAGTTACCTGGGGGAAGCTAGCAATGAGCAGTTCTTC. This chain uses TRBV6-2 or TRBV6-3 with TRBJ2-1; D is tentatively TRBD1 or TRBD2 (5 bases each). The CDR3 extends over 15 amino acids. The V gene lost 2 bases and the J gene lost 6 bases, with 14 bases spanning the gap. Germline V CDR1 and CDR2: MNHEY, SVGEGT.

The rearrangement joins TRBV5-4 to TRBJ2-1; 11 nucleotides match TRBD2. V lost 0 bases, J lost 9 bases, and 5 bases stayed unmatched. The germline V gene encodes CDR1 SGHNT and CDR2 YYREEE (reference sequence). The CDR3 loop spans 15 amino acids. CDR3 coding DNA: TGTGCCAGCAGCTTGGAACTAGCGGGAGCACGTGAGCAGTTCTTC. Translation: CASSLELAGAREQFF.

This clonotype was seen many times. The chain has TRBV15 and TRBJ1-5; no reliable D call. The CDR3 covers 13 residues. Germline V gives CDR1 LNHNV, CDR2 YYDKDF (reference sequence). V lost 5 bases and J 0 bases, leaving 5 bases between the germline ends. Here the CDR3 reads CATSWSSNQPQHF. The CDR3 coding sequence is TGTGCCACCAGCTGGAGTAGCAATCAGCCCCAGCATTTT.

The table lists this clonotype with many counts. The rearrangement links TRBV27 to TRBJ2-3, with 11 bases matching TRBD2. This CDR3 spans 16 amino acids. J lost 2 bases, V lost 6 bases, and 7 bases had no gene match. Germline assignment: CDR1 MNHEY and CDR2 SMNVEV (reference sequence). The CDR3 here is CASSPWTSGYTDTQYF. In DNA, the CDR3 is TGTGCCAGCAGCCCCTGGACTAGCGGGTACACAGATACGCAGTATTTT.

At least ten counts were recorded for this clonotype. This sequence joins TRBV3-1 and TRBJ2-7; D might be TRBD2 (6 bases). Germline V CDR1 and CDR2: LGHDT, YNNKEL (reference sequence). V was trimmed by 2 bases and J by 4 bases, leaving 18 bases between them. CDR3 length: 16 residues. CDR3 in amino acids: CASSQRANTRGYEQYF. For the CDR3, the DNA is TGTGCCAGCAGCCAACGGGCTAACACCCGGGGGTACGAGCAGTACTTC.

This clonotype was detected many times. The CDR3 is CASSTHYEQYF. Here the CDR3 DNA reads TGTGCCAGCAGTACCCACTACGAGCAGTACTTC. The chain has TRBV27 and TRBJ2-7, with no clear D. This CDR3 contains 11 residues. The V gene's germline CDR1 is MNHEY and CDR2 SMNVEV (reference sequence). Trimming took 5 bases from V and 3 from J, leaving 5 bases between them.

Many counts were recorded for this clonotype. This chain uses TRBV28 with TRBJ2-6, with D maybe TRBD1 (6 bases). The CDR3 runs to 14 residues. Germline V gene lookup returns CDR1 MDHEN and CDR2 SYDVKM. V was clipped by 3 bases and J by 11 bases, with 14 bases between them. CDR3 amino acids: CASSFLQGTDVLTF. As DNA, the CDR3 is TGTGCCAGCAGTTTCCTACAGGGTACAGACGTCCTGACTTTC.

The table lists this clonotype with many counts. The chain is built from TRBV30 and TRBJ1-5; D may be TRBD1 (5 bases). V lost 0 bases, J lost 7 bases, and 13 bases lay in between. Germline CDR1 and CDR2: GTSNPN and SVGIG (reference sequence). CDR3 size: 14 residues. CDR3 amino acids: CAWSVSRAPQPQHF. In DNA, the CDR3 is TGTGCCTGGAGTGTAAGCAGGGCGCCCCAGCCCCAGCATTTT. The full variable domain, completed using reference TRBV30 and TRBJ1-5, is SQTIHQWPATLVQPVGSPLSLECTVEGTSNPNLYWYRQAAGRGLQLLFYSVGIGQISSEVPQNLSASRPQDRQFILSSKKLLLSDSGFYLCAWSVSRAPQPQHFGDGTRLSIL.

There are many counts of this clonotype. This sequence joins TRBV6-5 and TRBJ1-2, with D perhaps matching TRBD1 (5 bases). This CDR3 is built from 15 residues. The V gene's germline CDR1 is MNHEY and CDR2 SVGAGI. Trimming left V 4 bases short and J 5 bases short, with 17 bases between. The DNA of the CDR3 is TGTGCCAGCAGTTCATCCGGGATTGGGGGTTATGGCTACACCTTC. Translation: CASSSSGIGGYGYTF.

This clonotype was seen many times. The chain recombines TRBV25-1 with TRBJ2-3; D unresolved. Germline loops: CDR1 MGHDK, CDR2 SYGVNS. CDR3 size: 14 residues. Trimming cost V 4 bases and J 0 bases, with 8 bases left between them. The CDR3 loop reads CASSGWGSTDTQYF. The CDR3 nucleotides are TGTGCCAGCAGTGGGTGGGGTAGCACAGATACGCAGTATTTT. The whole variable domain, remainder taken from reference TRBV25-1 and TRBJ2-3, is EADIYQTPRYLVIGTGKKITLECSQTMGHDKMYWYQQDPGMELHLIHYSYGVNSTEKGDLSSESTVSRIRTEHFPLTLESARPSHTSQYLCASSGWGSTDTQYFGPGTRLTVL.

This chain uses TRBV7-9 with TRBJ2-3; 11 bases are shared with TRBD2. The CDR3 loop spans 16 amino acids. V gave up 5 bases and J gave up 3 bases; unmatched junction bases: 7. Germline assignment: CDR1 SEHNR and CDR2 FQNEAQ (reference sequence). The CDR3 region is CASSPRLAGQTDTQYF. CDR3 nucleotide sequence: TGTGCCAGCAGCCCTCGACTAGCGGGGCAGACAGATACGCAGTATTTT.

This clonotype has ten or more counts. The chain couples TRBV5-4 to TRBJ2-1; 7 positions agree with TRBD2. Germline assignment: CDR1 SGHNT and CDR2 YYREEE (reference sequence). This CDR3 spans 15 amino acids. The V gene end was trimmed by 4 bases and the J gene end by 3 bases; junction bases not matched to a gene: 7. CDR3 loop: CASSPASGDYNEQFF. CDR3 DNA: TGTGCCAGCAGCCCGGCTAGCGGAGACTACAATGAGCAGTTCTTC.

In this sample, this clonotype turned up many times. J is TRBJ2-4 and V is TRBV4-2, with D hard to call. The germline V gene encodes CDR1 LGHNA and CDR2 YNFKEQ. V shed 1 base and J shed 0 bases, with 10 bases lying between them. This CDR3 has 16 residues. In DNA, the CDR3 is TGTGCCAGCAGCCAAGCTGATACTGTAGCCAAAAACATTCAGTACTTC. Translation: CASSQADTVAKNIQYF.

This clonotype was observed many times. The V call is TRBV20-1, the J call TRBJ2-3; the match to TRBD2 covers 13 bases. The V gene's germline CDR1 is DFQATT and CDR2 SNEGSKA (reference sequence). V lost 0 bases and J lost 4; bases outside the gene matches: 7. This CDR3 has 17 residues. CDR3 sequence: CSARDLGTSGISDTQYF. The CDR3 DNA reads TGCAGTGCTAGAGACCTCGGGACTAGCGGGATATCAGATACGCAGTATTTT.

This clonotype has a count of ten or more. This rearrangement joins TRBV3-1 to TRBJ2-2; TRBD2 might be the D (6 bases). Germline V lookup: CDR1 LGHDT, CDR2 YNNKEL (reference sequence). This CDR3 has 13 amino acids. V lost 4 bases and J lost 6, with 9 bases in between. The DNA of the CDR3 is TGTGCCAGCAGCCCCGGGAGCGCCGGGGAGCTGTTTTTT. Protein: CASSPGSAGELFF.

This clonotype was recorded many times. The rearrangement joins TRBV18 to TRBJ2-5; D ambiguous. The CDR3 length is 11 residues. Deletions cut 5 bases from V and 5 bases from J, with 6 bases between. The germline V gene encodes CDR1 KGHSH and CDR2 LQKENI. CDR3 bases: TGTGCCAGCTCAGAGGAGGAGACCCAGTACTTC. It yields the protein CASSEEETQYF.

For this clonotype: This clone may be a read error of a much larger clone one base away. The V gene is TRBV11-2, the J gene TRBJ2-7; 7 bases match TRBD1. There are 16 residues in the CDR3. Germline CDR1 SGHAT, CDR2 FQNNGV. V was clipped by 4 bases and J by 2 bases; unmatched bases: 11. Written as DNA, the CDR3 is TGTGCCAGCAGCTCATCAGGGGGAGAGTGGCCCTACGAGCAGTACTTC. Amino acid sequence: CASSSSGGEWPYEQYF.

V and J are TRBV11-2 and TRBJ2-7; no clear D gene. V dropped 1 base and J dropped 4 bases, with 5 bases sitting between them. CDR3 length: 12 amino acids. Per germline, CDR1 SGHAT and CDR2 FQNNGV. In nucleotides, the CDR3 is TGTGCCAGCAGCTTAGCACAGTACGAGCAGTACTTC. Its protein product is CASSLAQYEQYF.

This clonotype was seen ten or more times. The chain recombines TRBV7-2 with TRBJ2-2, with 9 bases identical to TRBD1. Germline assignment: CDR1 SGHTA and CDR2 FQGNSA. The CDR3 sequence is 15 residues long. The trim removed 7 bases at V and 7 bases at J, leaving 10 bases unmatched. Written as DNA, the CDR3 is TGTGCCAGCAACTTCGGGACAGGGATCGGCGGGGAGCTGTTTTTT. It codes for CASNFGTGIGGELFF.

This clonotype appeared many times. The chain links TRBV7-9 to TRBJ2-7; D remains ambiguous. The germline gives CDR1 SEHNR, CDR2 FQNEAQ (reference sequence). The V end was cut by 6 bases, the J end by 3 bases, with 9 bases between. CDR3 length equals 12 residues. CDR3 sequence reads: CASSRSSYEQYF. Written as DNA, the CDR3 is TGTGCCAGCAGTCGATCAAGCTACGAGCAGTACTTC.

At least ten counts were recorded for this clonotype. V usage is TRBV27 and J usage is TRBJ2-3; tentatively, D is TRBD1 (6 bases). Trimming took off 7 bases at V and 6 bases at J, with 17 bases between the two ends. This CDR3 has 14 amino acids. Per the germline V gene, CDR1 is MNHEY and CDR2 is SMNVEV (reference sequence). The CDR3 bases are TGTGCCAGCATTCAACAGGGTAATCAGGATACGCAGTATTTT. Amino acids: CASIQQGNQDTQYF.

A remark on this clonotype: Mismatch with germline at one junction end may stem from a read error. The chain joins TRBV30 to TRBJ1-1, with D tentatively TRBD1 (6 bases). The CDR3 has 15 amino acids. Germline V CDR1 and CDR2: GTSNPN, SVGIG (reference sequence). The DNA of the CDR3 is TGTTCCTGGAACACGAGGGGGTATGTAAACACTGAAGCTTTCTTT. This codes for CSWNTRGYVNTEAFF. Variable domain in full (rest from reference TRBV30 and TRBJ1-1): SQTIHQWPATLVQPVGSPLSLECTVEGTSNPNLYWYRQAAGRGLQLLFYSVGIGQISSEVPQNLSASRPQDRQFILSSKKLLLSDSGFYLCSWNTRGYVNTEAFFGQGTRLTVV.

This clonotype was detected ten times or more. The chain is built from TRBV9 and TRBJ2-3; 10 nucleotides match TRBD1. The V and J ends lost 4 bases and 2 bases, in that order; junction bases with no gene match: 13. The CDR3 is 18 residues long. Germline V gene lookup returns CDR1 SGDLS and CDR2 YYNGEE. The DNA for the CDR3 is TGTGCCAGCAGCAGTACCCAGGGGACAGGGGAAGACACAGATACGCAGTATTTT. The encoded protein is CASSSTQGTGEDTDTQYF.

This clonotype came up many times. This chain joins TRBV10-2 and TRBJ2-7; D could derive from TRBD1 or TRBD2 (5 bases each). V lost 8 bases and J 3 bases, leaving 8 bases between the germline ends. The CDR3 runs 11 residues. Germline V gene lookup returns CDR1 WSHSY and CDR2 SAAADI. CDR3 coding DNA: TGCGCCAGCGGGGACGTCTACGAGCAGTACTTC. Protein: CASGDVYEQYF.